The 16 T cell receptor beta chains below were found in one sample sequenced in a study of blood T cell repertoires in COVID-19. The data were produced by immunoSEQ multiplex PCR, yet TCRdb's version contains in-frame clones alone and is incomplete. The table shows over 100,000 clones, with about 91% occurring only once. The material sequenced was peripheral blood. Receptors were obtained from a man aged 50-59 years with acute or convalescent COVID-19.

This sequence joins TRBV6-4 and TRBJ1-1; D is uncertain. CDR3 size: 13 residues. The germline V gene encodes CDR1 MRHNA and CDR2 SNTAGT. Trimming took off 6 bases at V and 0 bases at J, with 8 bases between the two ends. CDR3 in DNA: TGTGCCAGCAGGAGGGATTTGAACACTGAAGCTTTCTTT. Protein: CASRRDLNTEAFF.

The table lists this clone with a few counts. The chain combines TRBV5-1 with TRBJ1-1; tentatively, D is TRBD1 (5 bases). V was pared by 3 bases and J by 0 bases, with 12 bases between. Germline CDR1 is SGHRS and CDR2 is YFSETQ. CDR3 size: 15 residues. The CDR3 loop is CASSSLGTVNTEAFF. In nucleotides, the CDR3 is TGCGCCAGCAGCTCCTTAGGGACTGTGAACACTGAAGCTTTCTTT.

The J gene is TRBJ2-3, the V gene TRBV9; D remains ambiguous. The V end lost 0 bases, the J end lost 3 bases, and 8 bases lay between the germline ends. Per the germline V gene, CDR1 is SGDLS and CDR2 is YYNGEE. The CDR3 has 14 amino acids. The CDR3 loop is CASSVVASTDTQYF. The CDR3 DNA is TGTGCCAGCAGCGTAGTAGCCAGTACAGATACGCAGTATTTT. The whole variable domain, remainder taken from reference TRBV9 and TRBJ2-3, is DSGVTQTPKHLITATGQRVTLRCSPRSGDLSVYWYQQSLDQGLQFLIQYYNGEERAKGNILERFSAQQFPDLHSELNLSSLELGDSALYFCASSVVASTDTQYFGPGTRLTVL.

This chain uses TRBV2 with TRBJ1-1, with D tentatively TRBD1 (6 bases). CDR1 and CDR2 (germline): SNHLY, FYNNEI. Between the trimmed V and J ends, which lost 3 bases and 5 bases, there was a span of 16 bases. This CDR3 region has 15 residues. Written as DNA, the CDR3 is TGTGCCAGCAGTGATCGGGGGGGCCGGTGGACTGAAGCTTTCTTT. The encoded protein is CASSDRGGRWTEAFF.

This chain joins TRBV12-3 or TRBV12-4 and TRBJ1-5, with TRBD1 as a possible D gene (5 bases). This CDR3 region has 13 residues. Trimming pared 3 bases from V and 7 bases from J, leaving 10 bases between. The CDR3 DNA reads as TGTGCCAGCAGTTTGGGGGGGGGACAGCCCCAGCATTTT. It translates to CASSLGGGQPQHF.

The chain carries TRBV7-2 and TRBJ1-2, with 7 bases matching TRBD1. Germline V gives CDR1 SGHTA, CDR2 FQGNSA. Trimming removed 4 bases from V and 3 bases from J; junction bases left unmatched: 5. The CDR3 is 14 amino acids. The CDR3 coding sequence is TGTGCCAGCAGCTCCGACAGGGACGACTATGGCTACACCTTC. Its translation: CASSSDRDDYGYTF.

On this clone itself: Germline is not matched at one junction end, which may reflect a read error. The rearrangement joins TRBV27 to TRBJ2-1; a possible D gene is TRBD1 (9 bases). The CDR3 has 16 amino acids. Germline V gene sequence: CDR1 MNHEY, CDR2 SMNVEV (reference sequence). The chain's CDR3 is CASRLSGGTGYNEQFF. The CDR3 DNA follows: TGTGCCAGCCGTTTGTCGGGAGGGACAGGGTACAATGAGCAGTTCTTC.

The chain couples TRBV2 to TRBJ2-3, with 9 bases that match TRBD2. J lost 0 bases, V lost 6 bases, and 4 bases had no gene match. Germline V gene data show CDR1 as SNHLY and CDR2 as FYNNEI. The CDR3 covers 15 residues. The CDR3 nucleotides are TGTGCCAGCAGGGAGCTAGCGGGAAGCACAGATACGCAGTATTTT. Protein sequence: CASRELAGSTDTQYF.

The rearrangement links TRBV29-1 to TRBJ2-3, with TRBD2 identical over 11 bases. Germline V gives CDR1 SQVTM, CDR2 ANQGSEA. The length of the CDR3 is 14 residues. V dropped 0 bases and J dropped 6; count of bases not matched to a gene: 2. The CDR3 DNA follows: TGCAGCGTTGAAGAATGGACTAGCGGGGATACGCAGTATTTT. Residues: CSVEEWTSGDTQYF.

The chain is built from TRBV18 and TRBJ1-6; D is uncertain. This CDR3 has 13 amino acids. V was cut by 3 bases and J by 8 bases, with 8 bases left in between. CDR1 and CDR2 (germline): KGHSH, LQKENI. CDR3: CASSPNKDSPLHF. The CDR3, as DNA: TGTGCCAGCTCACCTAACAAAGATTCACCCCTCCACTTT. Combining the CDR3 with reference TRBV18 and TRBJ1-6 gives the whole variable domain NAGVMQNPRHLVRRRGQEARLRCSPMKGHSHVYWYRQLPEEGLKFMVYLQKENIIDESGMPKERFSAEFPKEGPSILRIQQVVRGDSAAYFCASSPNKDSPLHFGNGTRLTVT.

The chain's CDR3 is CASRRSANTGELFF. Here the CDR3 DNA reads TGTGCCAGCAGGAGAAGCGCGAACACCGGGGAGCTGTTTTTT. The chain joins TRBV2 to TRBJ2-2, with D uncertain. The V end lost 6 bases, the J end lost 0 bases, and 8 bases lay between the germline ends. Germline assignment: CDR1 SNHLY and CDR2 FYNNEI. This CDR3 comprises 14 residues.

This chain connects TRBV10-3 to TRBJ1-1; weak D call: TRBD1 (5 bases). Trimming left V 7 bases short and J 11 bases short, with 17 bases between. The CDR3 loop spans 12 amino acids. Per germline, CDR1 ENHRY and CDR2 SYGVKD. The CDR3 sequence: CAIMNSTGGAFF. In nucleotides, the CDR3 is TGTGCCATCATGAATTCAACGGGGGGTGCTTTCTTT.

The V call is TRBV7-9, the J call TRBJ1-1; a weak D match, TRBD1 (5 bases). The ends were cut back, 5 bases at V and 5 bases at J, with 15 bases in the middle. The germline V gene encodes CDR1 SEHNR and CDR2 FQNEAQ (reference sequence). CDR3 size: 14 residues. CDR3 loop: CASSPPGGWTEAFF. In DNA form, the CDR3 reads TGTGCCAGCAGCCCCCCGGGGGGGTGGACTGAAGCTTTCTTT.

The V call is TRBV6-5, the J call TRBJ1-2, with 7 bases identical to TRBD1. This CDR3 comprises 14 residues. V lost 0 bases to trimming and J lost 4 bases; unmatched junction nucleotides: 2. CDR1 is MNHEY, CDR2 SVGAGI, per germline. The chain's CDR3 is CASSYSGQSYGYTF. In DNA, the CDR3 is TGTGCCAGCAGTTACTCGGGACAGAGCTATGGCTACACCTTC.

The chain joins TRBV29-1 to TRBJ1-4, with D unresolved. Germline V gene lookup returns CDR1 SQVTM and CDR2 ANQGSEA. V was pared by 4 bases and J by 7 bases, with 13 bases between. The CDR3 is made up of 13 amino acids. CDR3 nucleotides: TGCAGCGTTGCCGCGGGTAGTGGTGAAAAACTGTTTTTT. Protein product: CSVAAGSGEKLFF. Full variable domain (outside the CDR3, taken from reference TRBV29-1 and TRBJ1-4): SAVISQKPSRDICQRGTSLTIQCQVDSQVTMMFWYRQQPGQSLTLIATANQGSEATYESGFVIDKFPISRPNLTFSTLTVSNMSPEDSSIYLCSVAAGSGEKLFFGSGTQLSVL.

Only a few counts were recorded for this clone. Other DNA sequences of this sample code for an identical CDR3. The V and J genes are TRBV29-1 and TRBJ1-2; TRBD1 matches at 11 bases. The CDR3 totals 13 residues. Per the germline V gene, CDR1 is SQVTM and CDR2 is ANQGSEA. J lost 0 bases, V lost 6 bases, and 0 bases had no gene match. The CDR3 loop is CSVGQGANYGYTF. DNA of the CDR3: TGCAGCGTGGGACAGGGGGCTAACTATGGCTACACCTTC.